This TCR beta chain was sequenced during a study of T cell clonotyping in hematopoietic cell transplantation. Notes on this clone: Its specificity is unknown.

Documented time point: recipient sample about 28 days before transplant, after cytoreduction. Study-level results: At the given depth, recipient repertoires were over 95% de novo clonotypes.

Measured with immunoSEQ multiplex PCR; TCRdb has only the in-frame clones, and not every one. The table includes over 15,000 clones, approximately 80% detected once. The germline V and J ends were trimmed by 0 bases and 1 base, with 11 bases remaining between them. CDR1 is MGHRA, CDR2 YSYEKL, per germline. The CDR3 has 16 residues. Sequenced here: peripheral blood mononuclear cells, sampled before stem cell transplant. The sequence derives from a man in his sixties with acute myeloid leukemia. Some clones in this sample may be carry-over from other donors' samples. The chain employs TRBV4-1 and TRBJ2-3; no clear D. The CDR3 region has the DNA TGCGCCAGCAGCCAAGAAGTAGCCGTAGGCACAGATACGCAGTATTTT. It codes for CASSQEVAVGTDTQYF.